Below, 25 T cell receptor beta chains from the same sample are listed, as sequenced in a study of monozygotic twins with inflammatory bowel disease. TCRdb reprocessed the 5' RACE reads, with one entry per CDR3 protein and no DNA. The sample data list 400,000 or so distinct CDR3 sequences. The specimen sequenced was blood. The receptors originated from a human donor with ulcerative colitis or Crohn's disease, or a healthy co-twin of an affected twin (not recorded which).

The CDR3 loop reads CASSSGYSSYNEQFF. The chain is built from TRBV27 and TRBJ2-1. The CDR3 is 15 amino acids. Germline V gives CDR1 MNHEY, CDR2 SMNVEV (reference sequence).

The gene calls are TRBV29-1 and TRBJ2-1; checking the TCRdb D call of TRBD2 is not possible without DNA. The CDR3 is made up of 14 amino acids. Looked up from germline, CDR1 is SQVTM and CDR2 is ANQGSEA. CDR3 amino acids: CSVGGRAGINEQFF.

The V gene is TRBV10-3, the J gene TRBJ2-7; there is no DNA to check the TCRdb D call of TRBD1. The CDR3 sequence is 15 residues long. Germline V gene sequence: CDR1 ENHRY, CDR2 SYGVKD. The CDR3 protein is CAITMGQGASYEQYF.

J is TRBJ2-3 and V is TRBV5-1; TCRdb reports TRBD1, a call that lacks DNA to check it against. The CDR3 covers 15 residues. Looked up from germline, CDR1 is SGHRS and CDR2 is YFSETQ. CDR3 protein: CASSPGTGGTDTQYF.

The chain joins TRBV12-3 or TRBV12-4 to TRBJ1-5. The CDR3 contains 12 residues. The CDR3 loop is CASSPGYQPQHF.

The V and J genes are TRBV4-2 and TRBJ1-2; TCRdb lists TRBD1, though no DNA is available to test this call. Germline V lookup: CDR1 LGHNA, CDR2 YNFKEQ. The CDR3 is made up of 16 amino acids. CDR3 sequence reads: CASSQDPGTPNYGYTF.

CDR3 amino acids: CSAGEREGRAKNIQYF. This chain uses TRBV20-1 with TRBJ2-4; TCRdb's D call of TRBD2 is untestable without DNA. The CDR3 is made up of 16 amino acids. Germline V gene lookup returns CDR1 DFQATT and CDR2 SNEGSKA (reference sequence).

V usage is TRBV7-2 and J usage is TRBJ2-3; TCRdb gives TRBD1 as the D gene, but with no DNA this cannot be confirmed. CDR1 and CDR2 (germline): SGHTA, FQGNSA. The CDR3 is 15 amino acids. The CDR3 loop reads CASRAGTGRTDTQYF.

This chain uses TRBV5-1 with TRBJ2-1; TCRdb outputs TRBD1, but without DNA this stays unchecked. This CDR3 contains 12 residues. Germline CDR1 and CDR2: SGHRS and YFSETQ. The CDR3 spells CATNTGNNEQFF.

The chain employs TRBV5-1 and TRBJ2-1; TCRdb's D gene call, TRBD1, goes unchecked for lack of DNA. The length of the CDR3 is 15 residues. Germline V gene sequence: CDR1 SGHRS, CDR2 YFSETQ. The CDR3 protein is CASSPGTALYNEQFF. The entire variable domain, with the rest obtained from reference TRBV5-1 and TRBJ2-1, is as follows: KAGVTQTPRYLIKTRGQQVTLSCSPISGHRSVSWYQQTPGQGLQFLFEYFSETQRNKGNFPGRFSGRQFSNSRSEMNVSTLELGDSALYLCASSPGTALYNEQFFGPGTRLTVL.

The chain carries TRBV10-3 and TRBJ2-7; the D call from TCRdb, TRBD1, cannot be confirmed without DNA. Germline CDR1 ENHRY, CDR2 SYGVKD. The CDR3 consists of 13 residues. CDR3 in amino acids: CAIRGGTGNEQYF.

The chain couples TRBV19 to TRBJ1-1; TCRdb selects TRBD1, and the lack of DNA leaves this call unchecked. There are 15 residues in the CDR3. The V gene's germline CDR1 is LNHDA and CDR2 SQIVND (reference sequence). The CDR3 loop reads CASRGRARPNTEAFF. Full variable domain (missing parts from reference TRBV19 and TRBJ1-1): DGGITQSPKYLFRKEGQNVTLSCEQNLNHDAMYWYRQDPGQGLRLIYYSQIVNDFQKGDIAEGYSVSREKKESFPLTVTSAQKNPTAFYLCASRGRARPNTEAFFGQGTRLTVV.

The rearrangement joins TRBV5-1 to TRBJ1-1. Germline loops: CDR1 SGHRS, CDR2 YFSETQ. This CDR3 comprises 14 residues. This chain's CDR3 is CASSLGERNTEAFF. The full variable domain, with the rest looked up from reference TRBV5-1 and TRBJ1-1, is KAGVTQTPRYLIKTRGQQVTLSCSPISGHRSVSWYQQTPGQGLQFLFEYFSETQRNKGNFPGRFSGRQFSNSRSEMNVSTLELGDSALYLCASSLGERNTEAFFGQGTRLTVV.

The rearrangement uses TRBV6-2 or TRBV6-3 and TRBJ2-7; TCRdb's D gene call, TRBD2, goes unchecked for lack of DNA. This CDR3 spans 15 amino acids. The germline CDR1 and CDR2 sequences are MNHEY and SVGEGT. The CDR3 sequence: CASRPPEVLGYEQYF.

The chain recombines TRBV30 with TRBJ2-3; TCRdb's D call, TRBD2, is unchecked because there is no DNA. CDR3 length: 16 amino acids. Germline loops: CDR1 GTSNPN, CDR2 SVGIG (reference sequence). The CDR3 is CAWIIFGGGNTDTQYF.

V gene TRBV7-3 combines with J gene TRBJ2-1; the TCRdb call, TRBD1, lacks DNA for checking. Germline assignment: CDR1 SGHTA and CDR2 FQGTGA. The CDR3 consists of 14 residues. This CDR3 is CASSLTAGSNEQFF. The whole variable domain, filled in from reference TRBV7-3 and TRBJ2-1, reads GAGVSQTPSNKVTEKGKYVELRCDPISGHTALYWYRQSLGQGPEFLIYFQGTGAADDSGLPNDRFFAVRPEGSVSTLKIQRTERGDSAVYLCASSLTAGSNEQFFGPGTRLTVL.

This chain uses TRBV20-1 with TRBJ2-7; the D call from TCRdb, TRBD1, cannot be confirmed without DNA. Germline V gene lookup returns CDR1 DFQATT and CDR2 SNEGSKA (reference sequence). This CDR3 spans 13 amino acids. The CDR3 loop reads CSARGTGVYEQYF.

The chain uses TRBV20-1 and TRBJ1-5. CDR3 size: 15 residues. From germline, CDR1 is DFQATT and CDR2 SNEGSKA (reference sequence). The CDR3 region is CSARYGTNSNQPQHF.

The chain carries TRBV5-1 and TRBJ1-2. Germline-derived CDR1 and CDR2 are SGHRS and YFSETQ. The CDR3 length is 14 residues. CDR3 in amino acids: CASTPRAMDGGYTF.

The chain employs TRBV6-5 and TRBJ2-7; TCRdb's D call, TRBD1, is unchecked because there is no DNA. The CDR3 covers 15 residues. Germline assignment: CDR1 MNHEY and CDR2 SVGAGI. The CDR3 reads CASSYSGTVGAEQYF.

This rearrangement joins TRBV20-1 to TRBJ2-3; TCRdb picks TRBD1, but there is no DNA to check that call. Germline V lookup: CDR1 DFQATT, CDR2 SNEGSKA (reference sequence). This CDR3 has 14 amino acids. CDR3 protein: CSASKDRGTDTQYF.

This chain connects TRBV24-1 to TRBJ2-1; the TRBD1 assignment by TCRdb is unverifiable without DNA. This CDR3 comprises 14 residues. CDR1 and CDR2 from the germline V gene are KGHDR and SFDVKD. CDR3 protein: CATSAGQGSVEQFF.

The chain uses TRBV18 and TRBJ2-1; TCRdb names TRBD2, which stays unverified in the absence of DNA. CDR3 length: 17 residues. The germline V gene has CDR1 KGHSH and CDR2 LQKENI. CDR3: CASSPRTGTSGHNEQFF.

J is TRBJ1-2 and V is TRBV6-5; TCRdb selects TRBD1, and the lack of DNA leaves this call unchecked. Germline CDR1 and CDR2: MNHEY and SVGAGI. There are 14 residues in the CDR3. CDR3 amino acids: CASSYSQGSYSYTF.

This chain joins TRBV5-1 and TRBJ2-1. CDR1 and CDR2 (germline): SGHRS, YFSETQ. The CDR3 extends over 14 amino acids. The CDR3 region is CASSLRGTHNEQFF. The variable domain in full, with the rest retrieved from reference TRBV5-1 and TRBJ2-1, is KAGVTQTPRYLIKTRGQQVTLSCSPISGHRSVSWYQQTPGQGLQFLFEYFSETQRNKGNFPGRFSGRQFSNSRSEMNVSTLELGDSALYLCASSLRGTHNEQFFGPGTRLTVL.